This T cell receptor beta chain emerged from a study of T cells in Graves' hyperthyroidism and ophthalmopathy. Study-level background: It was at initial diagnosis, before any treatment, that peripheral blood was collected.

In the case of this clonotype: This may come from a read error, since a much larger clone is one base off.

Amplification targeted TCR beta CDR3 regions from RNA transcripts. The primer set for the first-round RT-PCR of the TCR CDR3 was HTBI. Each CDR3 protein gets one entry after TCRdb re-called the multiplex PCR reads with MiXCR. Of a few hundred thousand distinct CDR3 sequences in the sample, 15% to 19% were seen once. Researchers defined stable Graves' hyperthyroidism as no ophthalmopathy progression within 18 months. Each patient was aged 18 to 65 and had newly diagnosed hyperthyroidism of under 2 months' duration. Exclusion criteria comprised uncontrolled infection, other autoimmune disease, pregnancy or lactation. CDR3 size: 17 residues. Germline-derived CDR1 and CDR2 are SGHTA and FQGTGA.

The sequenced sample was blood. This sequence originates from a woman aged 25 to 39 with Graves' hyperthyroidism. V usage is TRBV7-3 and J usage is TRBJ2-1, with TRBD1 as a possible D gene (6 bases). CDR3 sequence: CASSFDRFRRSYNERFF. The CDR3 region has the DNA TGTGCCAGCAGTTTTGACAGGTTCAGACGCTCCTACAATGAGCGGTTCTTC. Based on the CDR3 plus reference TRBV7-3 and TRBJ2-1, the full variable domain is GAGVSQTPSNKVTEKGKYVELRCDPISGHTALYWYRQSLGQGPEFLIYFQGTGAADDSGLPNDRFFAVRPEGSVSTLKIQRTERGDSAVYLCASSFDRFRRSYNERFFGPGTRLTVL.